This TCR beta chain came from a study of cytomegalovirus exposure and HLA in healthy donors. Researchers ran the PCR with 60 Vbeta and 13 Jbeta primers. Libraries were prepared by immunoSEQ multiplex PCR; TCRdb keeps only in-frame clonotypes and omits some of them. The sample lists 140,000 to 150,000 clones, 65% to 80% occurring once. Germline loops: CDR1 MGHRA, CDR2 YSYEKL. The CDR3 is 12 residues long. V was trimmed by 2 bases and J by 6 bases, leaving 6 bases between them. The genes are TRBV4-1 and TRBJ2-3; the D is unclear. The sequencing sample was made of PBMCs. The receptor was isolated from a man aged 30 to 39 in good health and CMV-seronegative. The CDR3, as DNA: TGCGCCAGCAGCCAACCCCTCGATACGCAGTATTTT. Protein: CASSQPLDTQYF.